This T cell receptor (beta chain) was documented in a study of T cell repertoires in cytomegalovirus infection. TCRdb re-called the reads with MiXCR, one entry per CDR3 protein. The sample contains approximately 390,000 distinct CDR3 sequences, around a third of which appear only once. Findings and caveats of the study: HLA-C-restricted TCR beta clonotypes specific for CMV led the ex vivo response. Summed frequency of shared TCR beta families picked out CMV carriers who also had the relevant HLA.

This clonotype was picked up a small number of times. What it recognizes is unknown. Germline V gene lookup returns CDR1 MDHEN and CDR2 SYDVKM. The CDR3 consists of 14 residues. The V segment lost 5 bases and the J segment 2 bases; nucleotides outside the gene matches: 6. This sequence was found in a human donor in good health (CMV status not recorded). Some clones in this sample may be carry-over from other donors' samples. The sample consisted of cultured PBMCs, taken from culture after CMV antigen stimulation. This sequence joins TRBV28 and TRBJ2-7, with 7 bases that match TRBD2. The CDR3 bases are TGTGCCAGCAGTGTTAGCGGGCCAACCTACGAGCAGTACTTC. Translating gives CASSVSGPTYEQYF.